Listed here are 16 T cell receptor beta chains from one sample, sequenced in a study of T cell repertoires in cytomegalovirus infection. TCRdb fed the reads into MiXCR, producing one record per CDR3 protein. The repertoire holds a few hundred thousand distinct CDR3 sequences, with around 15% as singletons. The sequencing input was PBMCs. These receptor sequences come from a human donor in good health (CMV status not recorded). Some clones in this sample may be carry-over from other donors' samples.

Comments on this clonotype: A much larger clonotype is one base distant, so this may be a read error. The rearrangement links TRBV7-6 to TRBJ2-5, with 11 nucleotides matching TRBD2. V shed 8 bases, J shed 4 bases, and the junction held 9 bases outside the gene matches. Germline CDR1 is SGHVS and CDR2 is FNYEAQ. CDR3 length equals 15 residues. The CDR3, as DNA: TGTGCCAGCTGCGCGGGACTAGCGGAACCAGAGACCCAGTACTTC. Translation: CASCAGLAEPETQYF.

This clonotype has just a few counts. The V and J genes are TRBV6-1 and TRBJ2-2; TRBD2 agrees at 16 bases. Germline CDR1 is MNHNS and CDR2 is SASEGT. The V and J ends lost 4 bases and 4 bases, in that order; junction bases with no gene match: 6. The CDR3 has 18 residues. The CDR3 sequence is CASSGGTSGGALTGELFF. The CDR3 nucleotides are TGTGCCAGCAGTGGGGGGACTAGCGGGGGGGCGCTCACCGGGGAGCTGTTTTTT.

This clonotype was recorded a few times. CDR3 bases: TGCAGTGCTTACCGGGACGGGGGAAAGAACACTGAAGCTTTCTTT. Residues: CSAYRDGGKNTEAFF. This chain connects TRBV20-1 to TRBJ1-1, with D maybe TRBD1 (5 bases). The CDR3 is 15 residues long. The ends were cut back, 5 bases at V and 1 base at J, with 17 bases in the middle. In germline, CDR1 is DFQATT, CDR2 SNEGSKA (reference sequence).

There are many counts of this clonotype. The chain links TRBV7-8 to TRBJ1-4; the D is unclear. Germline V lookup: CDR1 SGHVS, CDR2 FQNEAQ. The CDR3 totals 14 residues. V gave up 0 bases and J gave up 7 bases, with 9 bases separating them. DNA for the CDR3: TGTGCCAGCAGCTTAGCAGCCGCTGGTGAAAAACTGTTTTTT. Translation: CASSLAAAGEKLFF.

This clonotype was counted a few times. The rearrangement uses TRBV6-2 or TRBV6-3 and TRBJ2-1; D is unresolved. V lost 6 bases to trimming and J lost 5 bases, with 8 bases between them. Germline CDR1 MNHEY, CDR2 SVGEGT. The CDR3 runs to 12 residues. This chain's CDR3 is CASSQDDNEQFF. The CDR3 region has the DNA TGTGCCAGCAGCCAAGATGACAATGAGCAGTTCTTC.

In this sample, this clonotype turned up many times. This sequence joins TRBV2 and TRBJ2-1; D perhaps matches TRBD2 (5 bases). Per germline, CDR1 SNHLY and CDR2 FYNNEI. Trimming left V 4 bases short and J 2 bases short, with 12 bases between. This CDR3 region has 15 residues. CDR3 sequence reads: CASSGPGVPYNEQFF. The CDR3 nucleotides read TGTGCCAGCAGTGGACCCGGGGTACCCTACAATGAGCAGTTCTTC.

The chain recombines TRBV12-3 or TRBV12-4 with TRBJ1-2; TRBD1 matches at 7 bases. The CDR3 runs 14 residues. The junction had 12 bases not matched to a gene; V was cut back by 7 bases and J by 7 bases. This CDR3 is CASTVQGSRAGYTF. The CDR3 DNA reads as TGTGCCAGCACCGTACAGGGGTCCAGAGCTGGCTACACCTTC.

This clonotype was counted many times. This rearrangement joins TRBV7-9 to TRBJ1-6, with a weak D call TRBD1 (6 bases). This CDR3 has 14 amino acids. The germline gives CDR1 SEHNR, CDR2 FQNEAQ (reference sequence). The ends were cut back, 5 bases at V and 7 bases at J, with 12 bases in the middle. The DNA for the CDR3 is TGTGCCAGCAGCCCAATGACAGGAAATTCACCCCTCCACTTT. Translation gives CASSPMTGNSPLHF.

This clonotype was observed at least ten times. V is TRBV28 and J is TRBJ2-7, with D unresolved. V was trimmed by 0 bases and J by 1 base, leaving 7 bases between them. Per germline, CDR1 MDHEN and CDR2 SYDVKM. The CDR3 sequence is 14 residues long. This CDR3 reads CASSLWGSSYEQYF. CDR3 bases: TGTGCCAGCAGTTTATGGGGGTCATCCTACGAGCAGTACTTC.

In this sample, this clonotype turned up a few times. The chain combines TRBV27 with TRBJ2-7, with 7 bases lining up with TRBD1. CDR1 is MNHEY, CDR2 SMNVEV, per germline (reference sequence). Trimming cost V 5 bases and J 6 bases; bases outside gene matches: 13. CDR3 length equals 15 residues. Here the CDR3 DNA reads TGTGCCAGCAGTCACGACAGGGTTTCTAACGGCGAGCAGTACTTC. Translated: CASSHDRVSNGEQYF.

The V gene is TRBV20-1, the J gene TRBJ2-3, with 7 nucleotides matching TRBD2. This CDR3 is 18 amino acids long. Germline CDR1 is DFQATT and CDR2 is SNEGSKA (reference sequence). J gave up 4 bases and V 0 bases, and 16 bases lay outside the gene matches. This CDR3 is CSARDRVVRGRAPDTQYF. The CDR3 DNA reads as TGCAGTGCTAGAGATCGGGTGGTTCGGGGGAGGGCCCCAGATACGCAGTATTTT.

This clonotype was counted at least ten times. The V call is TRBV7-9, the J call TRBJ1-1; no definite D call. Trimming cost V 4 bases and J 2 bases, with 17 bases left between them. The germline V gene encodes CDR1 SEHNR and CDR2 FQNEAQ (reference sequence). There are 16 residues in the CDR3. The CDR3 DNA sequence: TGTGCCAGCAGCTCCCCCCGGGGAGGGAGCAACACTGAAGCTTTCTTT. As protein: CASSSPRGGSNTEAFF.

In its sample, this clonotype was seen a few times. The V and J genes are TRBV28 and TRBJ1-2, with TRBD1 matching over 9 bases. This CDR3 has 13 amino acids. V was pared by 5 bases and J by 8 bases, with 6 bases of the junction left unmatched. Germline V CDR1 and CDR2: MDHEN, SYDVKM. DNA of the CDR3: TGTGCCAGCAGTCACAGGGGGCAGGGGGGCTACACCTTC. Amino acid sequence: CASSHRGQGGYTF.

This chain uses TRBV20-1 with TRBJ2-3; the D gene could be TRBD1 or TRBD2 (5 bases each). CDR1 DFQATT and CDR2 SNEGSKA come from the germline V gene (reference sequence). This CDR3 is 14 amino acids long. V lost 4 bases and J 8 bases, leaving 19 bases between the germline ends. The CDR3 coding sequence is TGCAGTGCTACCCCTCTTGGGGGAGTGCCTACGCAGTATTTT. It codes for CSATPLGGVPTQYF.

This clonotype has a count of ten or more. The chain couples TRBV7-8 to TRBJ1-5; 7 nucleotides match TRBD1. This CDR3 has 14 residues. Trimming took 8 bases from V and 4 from J; bases not matched to a gene: 8. Germline V lookup: CDR1 SGHVS, CDR2 FQNEAQ. The CDR3 loop is CASPSKTGNQPQHF. The CDR3 DNA sequence: TGTGCCAGCCCCTCCAAGACAGGGAATCAGCCCCAGCATTTT.

This clonotype was observed many times. The chain couples TRBV24-1 to TRBJ2-1, with D unclear. V shed 9 bases and J shed 8 bases, with 16 bases lying between them. CDR3 length: 13 amino acids. The germline V gene encodes CDR1 KGHDR and CDR2 SFDVKD. The CDR3, as DNA: TGTGCCACCTCGACCATGGGATTCGATGAGCAGTTCTTC. Amino acid sequence: CATSTMGFDEQFF.